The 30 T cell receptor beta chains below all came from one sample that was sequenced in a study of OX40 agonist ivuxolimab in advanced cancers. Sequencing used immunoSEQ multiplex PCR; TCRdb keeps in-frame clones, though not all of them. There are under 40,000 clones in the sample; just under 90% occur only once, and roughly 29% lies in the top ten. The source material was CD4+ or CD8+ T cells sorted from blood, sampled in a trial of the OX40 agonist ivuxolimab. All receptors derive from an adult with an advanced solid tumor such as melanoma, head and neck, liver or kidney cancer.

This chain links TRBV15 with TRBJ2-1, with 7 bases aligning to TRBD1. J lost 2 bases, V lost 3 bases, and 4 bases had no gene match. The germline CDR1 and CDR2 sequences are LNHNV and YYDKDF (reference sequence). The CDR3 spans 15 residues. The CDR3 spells CATSSGQGAYNEQFF. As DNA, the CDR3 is TGTGCCACCAGCAGTGGTCAGGGGGCCTACAATGAGCAGTTCTTC.

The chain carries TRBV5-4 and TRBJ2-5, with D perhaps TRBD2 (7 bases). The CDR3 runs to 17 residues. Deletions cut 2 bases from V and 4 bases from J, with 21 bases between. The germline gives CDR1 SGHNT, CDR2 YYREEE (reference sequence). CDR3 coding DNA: TGTGCCAGCAGCTTAGATGGGGAGGGGACAAGTCTAGAGACCCAGTACTTC. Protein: CASSLDGEGTSLETQYF.

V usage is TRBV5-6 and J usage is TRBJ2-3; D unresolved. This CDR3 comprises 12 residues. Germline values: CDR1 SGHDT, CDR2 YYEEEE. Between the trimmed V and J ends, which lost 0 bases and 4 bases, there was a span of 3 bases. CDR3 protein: CASSLASDTQYF. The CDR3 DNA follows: TGTGCCAGCAGCTTGGCTTCAGATACGCAGTATTTT. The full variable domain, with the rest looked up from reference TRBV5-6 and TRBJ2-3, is DAGVTQSPTHLIKTRGQQVTLRCSPKSGHDTVSWYQQALGQGPQFIFQYYEEEERQRGNFPDRFSGHQFPNYSSELNVNALLLGDSALYLCASSLASDTQYFGPGTRLTVL.

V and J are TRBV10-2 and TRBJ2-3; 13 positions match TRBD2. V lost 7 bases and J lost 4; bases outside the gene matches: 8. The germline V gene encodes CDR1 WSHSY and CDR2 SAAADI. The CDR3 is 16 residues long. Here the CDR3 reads CASTRTSGRTPDTQYF. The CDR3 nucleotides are TGCGCCAGCACCCGGACTAGCGGGAGAACCCCAGATACGCAGTATTTT.

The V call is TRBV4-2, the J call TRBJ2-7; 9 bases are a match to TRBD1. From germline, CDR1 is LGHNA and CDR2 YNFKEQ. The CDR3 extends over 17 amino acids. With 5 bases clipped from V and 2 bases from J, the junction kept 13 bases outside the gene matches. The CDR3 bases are TGTGCCAGCAGCTTGGGTGGGACAGGGACCCTTACCTACGAGCAGTACTTC. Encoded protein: CASSLGGTGTLTYEQYF.

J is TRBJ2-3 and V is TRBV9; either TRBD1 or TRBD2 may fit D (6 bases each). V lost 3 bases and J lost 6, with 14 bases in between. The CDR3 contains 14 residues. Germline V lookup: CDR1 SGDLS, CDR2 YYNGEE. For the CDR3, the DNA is TGTGCCAGCAGCGGGACACGGGGGCATGATACGCAGTATTTT. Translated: CASSGTRGHDTQYF.

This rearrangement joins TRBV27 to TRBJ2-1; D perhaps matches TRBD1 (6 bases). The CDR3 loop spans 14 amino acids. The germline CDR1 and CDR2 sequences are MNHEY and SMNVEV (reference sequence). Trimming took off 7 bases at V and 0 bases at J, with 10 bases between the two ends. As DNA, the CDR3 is TGTGCCAGCAAAGGACAGCCCTCCTACAATGAGCAGTTCTTC. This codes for CASKGQPSYNEQFF.

This chain's CDR3 is CASSLWAQAQETQYF. The CDR3 bases are TGTGCCAGCAGCTTGTGGGCGCAGGCCCAAGAGACCCAGTACTTC. The chain recombines TRBV5-4 with TRBJ2-5; D not resolved. The germline gives CDR1 SGHNT, CDR2 YYREEE (reference sequence). The V gene lost 1 base and the J gene lost 1 base, with 11 bases spanning the gap. The CDR3 has 15 amino acids.

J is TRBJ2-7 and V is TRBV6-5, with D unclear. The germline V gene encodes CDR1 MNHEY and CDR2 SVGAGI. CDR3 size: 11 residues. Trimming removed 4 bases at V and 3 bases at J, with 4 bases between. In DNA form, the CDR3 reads TGTGCCAGCAGTTCTGACTACGAGCAGTACTTC. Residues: CASSSDYEQYF.

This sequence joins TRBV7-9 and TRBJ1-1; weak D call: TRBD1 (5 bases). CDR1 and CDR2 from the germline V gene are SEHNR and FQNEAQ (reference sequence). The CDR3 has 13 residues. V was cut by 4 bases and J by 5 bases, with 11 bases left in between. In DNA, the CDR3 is TGTGCCAGCAGCTCGGGACCCGGGACTGAAGCTTTCTTT. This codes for CASSSGPGTEAFF.

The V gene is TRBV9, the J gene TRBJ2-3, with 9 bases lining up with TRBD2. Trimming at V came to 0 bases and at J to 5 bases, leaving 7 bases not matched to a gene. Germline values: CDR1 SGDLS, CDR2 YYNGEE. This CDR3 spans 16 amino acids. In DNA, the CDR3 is TGTGCCAGCAGCGTAGAAGCCCTAGCGGGGAAAGATACGCAGTATTTT. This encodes CASSVEALAGKDTQYF.

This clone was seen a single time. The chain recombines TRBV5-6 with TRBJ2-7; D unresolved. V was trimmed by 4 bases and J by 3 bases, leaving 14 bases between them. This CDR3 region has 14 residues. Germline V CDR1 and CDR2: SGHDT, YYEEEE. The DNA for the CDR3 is TGTGCCAGCAGCGCCGCCCAGAAAGGCTACGAGCAGTACTTC. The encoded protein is CASSAAQKGYEQYF.

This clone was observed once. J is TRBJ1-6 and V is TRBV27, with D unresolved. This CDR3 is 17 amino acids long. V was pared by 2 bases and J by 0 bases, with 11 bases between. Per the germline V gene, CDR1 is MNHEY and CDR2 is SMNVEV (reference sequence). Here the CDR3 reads CASSLRALYSYNSPLHF. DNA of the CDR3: TGTGCCAGCAGTTTACGGGCCCTTTACTCCTATAATTCACCCCTCCACTTT.

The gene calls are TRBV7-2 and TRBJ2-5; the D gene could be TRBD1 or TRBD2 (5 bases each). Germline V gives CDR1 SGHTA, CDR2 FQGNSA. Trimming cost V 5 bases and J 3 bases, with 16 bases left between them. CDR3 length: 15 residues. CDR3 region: CASSTPTRGEETQYF. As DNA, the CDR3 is TGTGCCAGCAGCACGCCGACCCGGGGCGAAGAGACCCAGTACTTC.

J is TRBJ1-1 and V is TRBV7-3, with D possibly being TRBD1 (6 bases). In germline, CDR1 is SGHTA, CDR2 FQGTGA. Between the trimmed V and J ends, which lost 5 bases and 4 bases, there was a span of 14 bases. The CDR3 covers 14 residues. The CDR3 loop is CASSQGGGLTEAFF. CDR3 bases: TGTGCCAGCAGCCAGGGCGGGGGGCTCACTGAAGCTTTCTTT. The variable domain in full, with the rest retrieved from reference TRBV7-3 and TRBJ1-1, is GAGVSQTPSNKVTEKGKYVELRCDPISGHTALYWYRQSLGQGPEFLIYFQGTGAADDSGLPNDRFFAVRPEGSVSTLKIQRTERGDSAVYLCASSQGGGLTEAFFGQGTRLTVV.

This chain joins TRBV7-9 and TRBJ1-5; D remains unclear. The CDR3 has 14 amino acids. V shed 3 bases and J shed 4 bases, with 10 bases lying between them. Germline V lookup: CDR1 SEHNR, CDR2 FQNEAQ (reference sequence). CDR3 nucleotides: TGTGCCAGCAGCTTCCTCGGAGCAAATCAGCCCCAGCATTTT. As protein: CASSFLGANQPQHF.

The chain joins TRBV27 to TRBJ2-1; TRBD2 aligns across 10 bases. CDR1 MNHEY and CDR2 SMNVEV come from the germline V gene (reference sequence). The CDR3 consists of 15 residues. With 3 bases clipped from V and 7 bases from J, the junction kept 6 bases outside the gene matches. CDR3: CASSFLGLAINEQFF. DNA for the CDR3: TGTGCCAGCAGTTTCTTGGGACTAGCGATTAATGAGCAGTTCTTC.

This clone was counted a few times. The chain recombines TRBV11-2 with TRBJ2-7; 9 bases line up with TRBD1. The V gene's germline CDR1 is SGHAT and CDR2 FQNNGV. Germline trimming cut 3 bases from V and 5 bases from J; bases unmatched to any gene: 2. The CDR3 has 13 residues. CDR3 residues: CASSLRTGDEQYF. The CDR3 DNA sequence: TGTGCCAGCAGCTTGAGGACAGGGGACGAGCAGTACTTC.

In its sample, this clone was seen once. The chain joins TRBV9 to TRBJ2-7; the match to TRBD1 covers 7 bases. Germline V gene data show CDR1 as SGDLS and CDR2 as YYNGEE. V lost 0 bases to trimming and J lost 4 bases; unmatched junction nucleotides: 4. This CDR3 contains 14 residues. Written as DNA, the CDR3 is TGTGCCAGCAGCGTAGGGGGACAGTTATACGAGCAGTACTTC. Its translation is CASSVGGQLYEQYF.

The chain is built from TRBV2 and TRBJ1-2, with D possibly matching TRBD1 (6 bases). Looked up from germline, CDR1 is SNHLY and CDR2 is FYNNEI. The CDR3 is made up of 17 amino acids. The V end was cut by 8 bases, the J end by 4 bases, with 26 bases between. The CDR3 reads CASGPEGRTGFIYGYTF. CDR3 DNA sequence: TGTGCCAGCGGTCCTGAAGGTCGTACAGGGTTTATCTATGGCTACACCTTC. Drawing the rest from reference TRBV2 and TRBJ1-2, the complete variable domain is EPEVTQTPSHQVTQMGQEVILRCVPISNHLYFYWYRQILGQKVEFLVSFYNNEISEKSEIFDDQFSVERPDGSNFTLKIRSTKLEDSAMYFCASGPEGRTGFIYGYTFGSGTRLTVV.

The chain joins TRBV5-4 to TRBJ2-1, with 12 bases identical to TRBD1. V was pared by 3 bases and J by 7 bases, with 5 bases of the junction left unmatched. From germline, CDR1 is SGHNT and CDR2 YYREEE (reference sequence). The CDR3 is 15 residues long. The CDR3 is CASSSGTGGRNEQFF. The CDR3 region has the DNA TGTGCCAGCAGCTCCGGGACAGGGGGCCGGAATGAGCAGTTCTTC.

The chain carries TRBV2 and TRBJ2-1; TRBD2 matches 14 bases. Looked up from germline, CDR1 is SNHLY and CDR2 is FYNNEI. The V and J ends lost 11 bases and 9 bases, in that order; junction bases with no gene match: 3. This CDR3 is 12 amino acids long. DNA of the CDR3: TGTGCCCGGGGACTAGCGGGAGTTGAGCAGTTCTTC. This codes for CARGLAGVEQFF.

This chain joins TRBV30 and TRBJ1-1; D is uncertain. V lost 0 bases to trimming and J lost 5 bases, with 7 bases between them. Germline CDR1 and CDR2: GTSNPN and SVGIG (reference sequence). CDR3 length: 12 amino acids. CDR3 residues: CAWSVIKTEAFF. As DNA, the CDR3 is TGTGCCTGGAGTGTAATCAAGACTGAAGCTTTCTTT.

As DNA, the CDR3 is TGCGCCAGCAGCCTCCCGGCCGGGGGGGAGCAGTTCTTC. Protein sequence: CASSLPAGGEQFF. The rearrangement links TRBV4-1 to TRBJ2-1, with 7 bases fitting TRBD2. CDR1 is MGHRA, CDR2 YSYEKL, per germline. This CDR3 region has 13 residues. Trimming at V came to 4 bases and at J to 10 bases, leaving 7 bases not matched to a gene.

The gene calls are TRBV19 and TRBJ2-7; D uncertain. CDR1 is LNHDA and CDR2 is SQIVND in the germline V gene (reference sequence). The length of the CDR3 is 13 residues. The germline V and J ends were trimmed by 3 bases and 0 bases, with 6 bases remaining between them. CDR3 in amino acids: CASSISISYEQYF. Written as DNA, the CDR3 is TGTGCCAGTAGTATCAGCATCTCCTACGAGCAGTACTTC.

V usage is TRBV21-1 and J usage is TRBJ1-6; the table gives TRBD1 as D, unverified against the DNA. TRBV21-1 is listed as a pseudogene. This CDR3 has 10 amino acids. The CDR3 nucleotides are TGTGCCAGCAGGGGCTCACCCCTCCACTTT. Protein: CASRGSPLHF.

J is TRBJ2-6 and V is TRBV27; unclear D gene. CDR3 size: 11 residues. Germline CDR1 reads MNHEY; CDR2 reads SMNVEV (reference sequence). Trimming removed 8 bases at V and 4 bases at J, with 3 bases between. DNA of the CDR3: TGTGCCAGCGGAGGGGCCAACGTCCTGACTTTC. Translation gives CASGGANVLTF.

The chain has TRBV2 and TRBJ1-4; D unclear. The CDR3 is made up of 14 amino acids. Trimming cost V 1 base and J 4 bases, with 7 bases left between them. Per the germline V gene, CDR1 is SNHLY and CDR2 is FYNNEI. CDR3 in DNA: TGTGCCAGCAGTGAAGTCGGATTTAATGAAAAACTGTTTTTT. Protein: CASSEVGFNEKLFF.

CDR3 loop: CASSPSGAANEQFF. As DNA, the CDR3 is TGTGCCAGCAGCCCTTCCGGGGCCGCGAATGAGCAGTTCTTC. The chain uses TRBV7-3 and TRBJ2-1, with D possibly called TRBD1 or TRBD2 (5 bases each). CDR3 length: 14 amino acids. The germline CDR1 and CDR2 sequences are SGHTA and FQGTGA. V was pared by 5 bases and J by 7 bases, with 15 bases between.

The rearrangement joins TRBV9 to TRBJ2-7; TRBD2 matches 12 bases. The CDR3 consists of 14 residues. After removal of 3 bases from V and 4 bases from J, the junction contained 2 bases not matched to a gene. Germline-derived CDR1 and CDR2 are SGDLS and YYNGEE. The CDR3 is CASSEGLAGYEQYF. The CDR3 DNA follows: TGTGCCAGCAGCGAAGGACTAGCGGGATACGAGCAGTACTTC.